The 2 T cell receptor beta chains below come from one sample, sequenced in a study of cytotoxic CD8 clonotypes in ibrutinib-treated CLL. Some clones are missing from TCRdb's copy, which holds only in-frame ones; the method was immunoSEQ multiplex PCR. Among approximately 47,000 clones listed, roughly 57% were seen once. The sample was PBMCs, taken after 24 months of ibrutinib treatment. The receptors derive from a human donor with chronic lymphocytic leukemia.

The chain has TRBV9 and TRBJ2-3; 9 nucleotides line up with TRBD1. Germline V gives CDR1 SGDLS, CDR2 YYNGEE. With 0 bases clipped from V and 11 bases from J, the junction kept 4 bases outside the gene matches. The CDR3 loop spans 13 amino acids. The CDR3 spells CASSVGTDRGQYF. CDR3 coding DNA: TGTGCCAGCAGCGTAGGGACGGACAGGGGGCAGTATTTT.

The rearrangement links TRBV11-3 to TRBJ1-5, with D perhaps TRBD1 (5 bases). V lost 5 bases to trimming and J lost 3 bases, with 20 bases between them. The CDR3 runs 17 residues. The germline gives CDR1 SGHNT, CDR2 YENEEA. The CDR3 loop is CASSTGQTPGPNQPQHF. CDR3 nucleotides: TGTGCCAGCAGCACAGGCCAAACCCCGGGGCCCAATCAGCCCCAGCATTTT. Full variable domain (missing parts from reference TRBV11-3 and TRBJ1-5): EAGVVQSPRYKIIEKKQPVAFWCNPISGHNTLYWYLQNLGQGPELLIRYENEEAVDDSQLPKDRFSAERLKGVDSTLKIQPAELGDSAVYLCASSTGQTPGPNQPQHFGDGTRLSIL.